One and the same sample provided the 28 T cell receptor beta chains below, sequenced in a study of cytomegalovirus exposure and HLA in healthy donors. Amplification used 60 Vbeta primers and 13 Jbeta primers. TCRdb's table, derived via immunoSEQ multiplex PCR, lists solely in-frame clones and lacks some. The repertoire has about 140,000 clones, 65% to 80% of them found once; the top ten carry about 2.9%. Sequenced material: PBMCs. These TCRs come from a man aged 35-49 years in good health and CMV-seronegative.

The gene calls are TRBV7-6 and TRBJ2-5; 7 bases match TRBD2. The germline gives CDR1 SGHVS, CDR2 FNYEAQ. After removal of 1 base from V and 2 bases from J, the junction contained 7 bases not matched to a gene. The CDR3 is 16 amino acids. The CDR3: CASSLVSSGNQETQYF. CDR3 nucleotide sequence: TGTGCCAGCAGCTTAGTGTCTAGCGGAAATCAAGAGACCCAGTACTTC.

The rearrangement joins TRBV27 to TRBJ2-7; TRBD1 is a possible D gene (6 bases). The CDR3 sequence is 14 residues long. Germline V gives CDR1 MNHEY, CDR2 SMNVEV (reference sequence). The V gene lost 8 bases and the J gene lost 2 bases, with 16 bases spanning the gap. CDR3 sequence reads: CASGRQAFPYEQYF. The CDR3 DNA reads TGTGCCAGCGGCCGACAGGCCTTTCCCTACGAGCAGTACTTC.

The CDR3 loop reads CASSSLIPTNTGELFF. In DNA, the CDR3 is TGTGCCAGCAGTTCCCTGATTCCTACGAACACCGGGGAGCTGTTTTTT. The rearrangement uses TRBV28 and TRBJ2-2; D not certain. Germline V gene sequence: CDR1 MDHEN, CDR2 SYDVKM. This CDR3 region has 16 residues. The V end was cut by 4 bases, the J end by 0 bases, with 12 bases between.

The CDR3 DNA reads as TGCGCCAGCAGCCAAGATCCCGGACAGGGAAACGAGCAGTACTTC. Amino acids: CASSQDPGQGNEQYF. The V and J genes are TRBV4-1 and TRBJ2-7; TRBD1 matches at 8 bases. The CDR3 covers 15 residues. Trimming removed 0 bases from V and 5 bases from J; junction bases left unmatched: 6. The V gene's germline CDR1 is MGHRA and CDR2 YSYEKL.

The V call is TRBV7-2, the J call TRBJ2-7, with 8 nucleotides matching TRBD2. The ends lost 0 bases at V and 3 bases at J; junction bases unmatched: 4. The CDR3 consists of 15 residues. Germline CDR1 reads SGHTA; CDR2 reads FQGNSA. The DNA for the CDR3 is TGTGCCAGCAGCTTAGCTTCGGGAGGGGTCTACGAGCAGTACTTC. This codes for CASSLASGGVYEQYF.

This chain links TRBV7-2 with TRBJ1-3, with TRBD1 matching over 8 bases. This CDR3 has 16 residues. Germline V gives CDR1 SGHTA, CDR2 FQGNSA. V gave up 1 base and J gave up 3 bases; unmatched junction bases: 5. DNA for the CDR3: TGTGCCAGCAGCTTAGAGTCGACAGGGGTTGGAAACACCATATATTTT. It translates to CASSLESTGVGNTIYF.

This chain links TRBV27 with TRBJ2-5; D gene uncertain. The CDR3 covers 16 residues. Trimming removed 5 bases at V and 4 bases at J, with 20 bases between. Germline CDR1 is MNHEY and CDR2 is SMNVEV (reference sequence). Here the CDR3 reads CASSPYSGSSSETQYF. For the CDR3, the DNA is TGTGCCAGCAGTCCGTACTCCGGGTCATCCTCAGAGACCCAGTACTTC.

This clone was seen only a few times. CDR3 bases: TGTGCCAGCAGCCCCTGGGGGACAGGGAGTGGCTACACCTTC. Translated: CASSPWGTGSGYTF. V and J are TRBV6-4 and TRBJ1-2; 9 bases line up with TRBD1. V gave up 6 bases and J gave up 7 bases; unmatched junction bases: 9. CDR3 size: 14 residues. Germline assignment: CDR1 MRHNA and CDR2 SNTAGT.

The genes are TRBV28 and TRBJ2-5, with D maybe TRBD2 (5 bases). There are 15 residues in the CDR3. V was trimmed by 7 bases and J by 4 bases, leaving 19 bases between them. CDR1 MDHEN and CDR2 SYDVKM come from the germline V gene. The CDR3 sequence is CASTSLALVRETQYF. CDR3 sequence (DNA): TGTGCCAGCACCTCCCTAGCCCTAGTGAGAGAGACCCAGTACTTC.

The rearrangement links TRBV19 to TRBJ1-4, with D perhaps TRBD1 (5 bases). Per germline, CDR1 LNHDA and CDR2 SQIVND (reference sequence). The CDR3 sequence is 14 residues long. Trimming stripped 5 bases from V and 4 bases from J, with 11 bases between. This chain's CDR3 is CASSPGLINEKLFF. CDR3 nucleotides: TGTGCCAGTAGTCCGGGACTGATTAATGAAAAACTGTTTTTT. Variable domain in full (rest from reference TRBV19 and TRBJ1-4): DGGITQSPKYLFRKEGQNVTLSCEQNLNHDAMYWYRQDPGQGLRLIYYSQIVNDFQKGDIAEGYSVSREKKESFPLTVTSAQKNPTAFYLCASSPGLINEKLFFGSGTQLSVL.

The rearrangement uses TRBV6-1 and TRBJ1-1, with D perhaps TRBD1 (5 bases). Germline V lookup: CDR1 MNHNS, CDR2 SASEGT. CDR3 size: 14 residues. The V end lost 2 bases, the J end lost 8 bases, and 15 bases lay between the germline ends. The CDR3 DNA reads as TGTGCCAGCAGTGAACGCGGGGGTGGCAGAGAAGCTTTCTTT. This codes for CASSERGGGREAFF.

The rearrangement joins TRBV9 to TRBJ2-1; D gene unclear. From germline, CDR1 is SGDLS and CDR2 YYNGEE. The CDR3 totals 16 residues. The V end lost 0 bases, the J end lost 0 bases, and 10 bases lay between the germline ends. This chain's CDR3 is CASSVDFSPSYNEQFF. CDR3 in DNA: TGTGCCAGCAGCGTAGACTTCTCCCCCTCCTACAATGAGCAGTTCTTC.

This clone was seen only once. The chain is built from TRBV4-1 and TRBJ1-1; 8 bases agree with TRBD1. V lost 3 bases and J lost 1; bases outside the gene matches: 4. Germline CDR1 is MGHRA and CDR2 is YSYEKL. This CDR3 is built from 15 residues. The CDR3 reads CASSQRTGPNTEAFF. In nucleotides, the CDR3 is TGCGCCAGCAGCCAGCGGACAGGGCCGAACACTGAAGCTTTCTTT.

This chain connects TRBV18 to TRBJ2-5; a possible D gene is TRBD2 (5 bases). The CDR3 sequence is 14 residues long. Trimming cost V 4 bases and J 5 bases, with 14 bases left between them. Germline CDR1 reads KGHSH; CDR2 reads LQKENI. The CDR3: CASSRKAAGETQYF. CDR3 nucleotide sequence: TGTGCCAGCTCACGAAAGGCGGCGGGTGAGACCCAGTACTTC.

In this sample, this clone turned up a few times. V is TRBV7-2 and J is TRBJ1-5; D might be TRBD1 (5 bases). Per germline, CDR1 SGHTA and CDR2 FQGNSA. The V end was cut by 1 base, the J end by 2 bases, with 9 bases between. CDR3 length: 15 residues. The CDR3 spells CASSLVWGGNQPQHF. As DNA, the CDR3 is TGTGCCAGCAGCTTAGTCTGGGGGGGCAATCAGCCCCAGCATTTT. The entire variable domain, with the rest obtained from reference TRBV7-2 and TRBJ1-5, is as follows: GAGVSQSPSNKVTEKGKDVELRCDPISGHTALYWYRQSLGQGLEFLIYFQGNSAPDKSGLPSDRFSAERTGGSVSTLTIQRTQQEDSAVYLCASSLVWGGNQPQHFGDGTRLSIL.

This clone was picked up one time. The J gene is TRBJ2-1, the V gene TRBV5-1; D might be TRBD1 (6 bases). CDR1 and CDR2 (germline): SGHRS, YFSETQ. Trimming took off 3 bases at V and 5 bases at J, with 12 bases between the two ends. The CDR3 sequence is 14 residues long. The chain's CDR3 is CASSWGPENNEQFF. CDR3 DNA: TGCGCCAGCAGCTGGGGGCCGGAAAACAATGAGCAGTTCTTC.

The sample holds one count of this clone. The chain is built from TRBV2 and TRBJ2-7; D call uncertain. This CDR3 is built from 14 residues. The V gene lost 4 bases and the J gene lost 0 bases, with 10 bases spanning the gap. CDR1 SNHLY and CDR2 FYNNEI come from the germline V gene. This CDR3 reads CASSGQVSSYEQYF. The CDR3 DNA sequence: TGTGCCAGCAGTGGTCAGGTCAGCTCCTACGAGCAGTACTTC.

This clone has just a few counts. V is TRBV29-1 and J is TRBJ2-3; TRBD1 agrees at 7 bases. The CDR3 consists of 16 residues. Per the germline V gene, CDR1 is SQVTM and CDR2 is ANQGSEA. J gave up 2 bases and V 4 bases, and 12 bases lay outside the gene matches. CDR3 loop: CSVVVTGTIITDTQYF. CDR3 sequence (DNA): TGCAGCGTTGTTGTGACAGGGACGATAATCACAGATACGCAGTATTTT.

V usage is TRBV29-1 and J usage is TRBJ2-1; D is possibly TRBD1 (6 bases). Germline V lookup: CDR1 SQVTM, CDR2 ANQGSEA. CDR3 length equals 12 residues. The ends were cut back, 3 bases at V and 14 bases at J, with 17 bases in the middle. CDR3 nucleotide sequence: TGCAGCGTTGATTATGCAGGCGAGGGGGAGTTCTTC. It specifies CSVDYAGEGEFF.

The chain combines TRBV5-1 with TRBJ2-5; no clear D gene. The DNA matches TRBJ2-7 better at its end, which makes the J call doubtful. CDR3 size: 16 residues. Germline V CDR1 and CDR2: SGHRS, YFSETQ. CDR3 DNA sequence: TGCGCCAGCAGCTTTGGCCCCGGCGGCAACTCCTACGAGCAGTACTTC. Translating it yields CASSFGPGGNSYEQYF.

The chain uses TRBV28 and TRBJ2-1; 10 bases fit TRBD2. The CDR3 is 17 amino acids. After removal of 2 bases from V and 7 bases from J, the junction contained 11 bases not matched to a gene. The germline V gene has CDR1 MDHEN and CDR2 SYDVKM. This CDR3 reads CASSLAGAGGRSNEQFF. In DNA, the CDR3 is TGTGCCAGCAGTTTAGCAGGAGCGGGAGGGCGTTCGAATGAGCAGTTCTTC. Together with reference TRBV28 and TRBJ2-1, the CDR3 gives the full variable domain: DVKVTQSSRYLVKRTGEKVFLECVQDMDHENMFWYRQDPGLGLRLIYFSYDVKMKEKGDIPEGYSVSREKKERFSLILESASTNQTSMYLCASSLAGAGGRSNEQFFGPGTRLTVL.

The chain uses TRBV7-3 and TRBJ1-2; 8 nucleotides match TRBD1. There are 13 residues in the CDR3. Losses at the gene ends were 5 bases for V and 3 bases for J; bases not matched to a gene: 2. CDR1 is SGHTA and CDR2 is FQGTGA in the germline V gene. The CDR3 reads CASSPDRDYGYTF. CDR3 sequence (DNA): TGTGCCAGCAGCCCGGACAGGGACTATGGCTACACCTTC.

The CDR3 loop reads CASSYSHSSYEQYF. The CDR3 DNA sequence: TGTGCCAGCAGTTACAGTCATAGCTCCTACGAGCAGTACTTC. The rearrangement links TRBV6-5 to TRBJ2-7; D call uncertain. The germline V gene has CDR1 MNHEY and CDR2 SVGAGI. This CDR3 contains 14 residues. V was clipped by 2 bases and J by 0 bases, with 8 bases between them.

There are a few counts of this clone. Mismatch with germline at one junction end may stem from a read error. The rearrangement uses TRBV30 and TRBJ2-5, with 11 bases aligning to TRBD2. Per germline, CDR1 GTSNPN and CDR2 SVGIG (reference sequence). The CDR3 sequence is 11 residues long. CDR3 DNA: TGTGCCTGGAGTGGACTAGCGGGGCTTCACTTC. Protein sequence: CAWSGLAGLHF.

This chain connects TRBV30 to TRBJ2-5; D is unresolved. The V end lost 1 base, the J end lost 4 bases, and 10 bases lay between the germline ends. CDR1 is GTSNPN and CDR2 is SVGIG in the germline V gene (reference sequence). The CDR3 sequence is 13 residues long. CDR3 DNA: TGTGCCTGGAGTGGAGTGAGGAGAGAGACCCAGTACTTC. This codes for CAWSGVRRETQYF.

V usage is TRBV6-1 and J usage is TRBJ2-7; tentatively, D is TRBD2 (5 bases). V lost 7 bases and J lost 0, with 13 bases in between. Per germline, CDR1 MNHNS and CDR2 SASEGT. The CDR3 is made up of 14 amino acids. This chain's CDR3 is CASTRGSSSYEQYF. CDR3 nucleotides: TGTGCCAGCACCCGAGGGTCCAGCTCCTACGAGCAGTACTTC.

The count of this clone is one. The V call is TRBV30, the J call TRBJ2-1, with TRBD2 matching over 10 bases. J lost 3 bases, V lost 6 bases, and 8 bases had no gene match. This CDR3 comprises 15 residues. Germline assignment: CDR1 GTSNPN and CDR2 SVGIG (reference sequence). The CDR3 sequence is CACVGVAGGYNEQFF. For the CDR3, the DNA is TGTGCCTGCGTGGGAGTAGCGGGAGGCTACAATGAGCAGTTCTTC.

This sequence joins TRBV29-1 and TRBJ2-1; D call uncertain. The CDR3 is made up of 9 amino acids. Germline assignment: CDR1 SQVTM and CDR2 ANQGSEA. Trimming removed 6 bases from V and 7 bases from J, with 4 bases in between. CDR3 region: CSVFNEQFF. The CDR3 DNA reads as TGCAGCGTCTTTAATGAGCAGTTCTTC.